One sample yielded the 30 T cell receptor beta chains listed below, sequenced in a study of cytomegalovirus exposure and HLA in healthy donors. Data came from immunoSEQ multiplex PCR; TCRdb stores just in-frame clones and leaves some out. The data show 170,000 or so clones, 85% seen once. The sequenced sample consisted of PBMCs. These receptor sequences come from a man aged 18 to 30 in good health and CMV-seropositive.

The chain recombines TRBV2 with TRBJ2-1; 10 nucleotides line up with TRBD2. Germline V CDR1 and CDR2: SNHLY, FYNNEI. This CDR3 comprises 16 residues. Trimming took 2 bases from V and 0 from J; bases not matched to a gene: 1. CDR3 sequence (DNA): TGTGCCAGCAGTGAACGGACTAGCGGCTCCTACAATGAGCAGTTCTTC. Protein sequence: CASSERTSGSYNEQFF.

This chain links TRBV11-2 with TRBJ2-2; 10 positions agree with TRBD2. The CDR3 runs to 16 residues. V lost 1 base and J lost 7; bases outside the gene matches: 6. Germline loops: CDR1 SGHAT, CDR2 FQNNGV. CDR3 protein: CASSLAGLARSGELFF. In nucleotides, the CDR3 is TGTGCCAGCAGCTTAGCGGGACTAGCGCGTAGCGGGGAGCTGTTTTTT.

This clone was seen a single time. J is TRBJ2-7 and V is TRBV10-2; 10 bases are a match to TRBD1. Germline V gene data show CDR1 as WSHSY and CDR2 as SAAADI. The CDR3 has 14 residues. Trimming took 6 bases from V and 3 from J; bases not matched to a gene: 5. CDR3 DNA sequence: TGCGCCAGCAGATCCGGGACAGGGGACTACGAGCAGTACTTC. Amino acids: CASRSGTGDYEQYF.

The rearrangement uses TRBV29-1 and TRBJ1-2; 9 bases match TRBD1. Trimming took 6 bases from V and 5 from J; bases not matched to a gene: 7. The length of the CDR3 is 13 residues. CDR1 is SQVTM and CDR2 is ANQGSEA in the germline V gene. CDR3 sequence: CSVVDRGLYGYTF. For the CDR3, the DNA is TGCAGCGTCGTGGACAGGGGTTTGTATGGCTACACCTTC. Full variable domain (missing parts from reference TRBV29-1 and TRBJ1-2): SAVISQKPSRDICQRGTSLTIQCQVDSQVTMMFWYRQQPGQSLTLIATANQGSEATYESGFVIDKFPISRPNLTFSTLTVSNMSPEDSSIYLCSVVDRGLYGYTFGSGTRLTVV.

The V and J genes are TRBV6-1 and TRBJ2-7; 9 nucleotides match TRBD2. This CDR3 spans 14 amino acids. V dropped 8 bases and J dropped 1; count of bases not matched to a gene: 6. Germline V gene lookup returns CDR1 MNHNS and CDR2 SASEGT. The CDR3 here is CASSGLALSYEQYF. CDR3 nucleotides: TGTGCCAGCTCCGGACTAGCGCTATCCTACGAGCAGTACTTC.

The chain has TRBV4-2 and TRBJ2-1, with unresolved D. The CDR3 has 12 residues. Germline values: CDR1 LGHNA, CDR2 YNFKEQ. The V end was cut by 4 bases, the J end by 8 bases, with 9 bases between. CDR3 in DNA: TGTGCCAGCAGCCCAACTGCCCATGAGCAGTTCTTC. This gives the protein CASSPTAHEQFF.

This clone was observed once. The CDR3 DNA sequence: TGCAGTGGCGGACAGGGATATGGCTACACCTTC. Protein sequence: CSGGQGYGYTF. The rearrangement uses TRBV20-1 and TRBJ1-2, with 8 bases matching TRBD1. Trimming at V came to 7 bases and at J to 5 bases, leaving 3 bases not matched to a gene. Germline CDR1 and CDR2: DFQATT and SNEGSKA (reference sequence). This CDR3 has 11 amino acids.

The chain employs TRBV11-1 and TRBJ2-3, with D perhaps TRBD2 (7 bases). Trimming took 3 bases from V and 6 from J, leaving 13 bases between them. Germline CDR1 reads SGHAT; CDR2 reads FQDESV (reference sequence). The CDR3 totals 14 residues. The CDR3 nucleotides read TGTGCCAGCAGCTTCGGGGGGCCGGTGGATACGCAGTATTTT. It is translated as CASSFGGPVDTQYF.

The CDR3 DNA follows: TGTGCCAGCAGTTTATCGACGTCTAGCCGACCCACCGGGGAGCTGTTTTTT. Protein sequence: CASSLSTSSRPTGELFF. The chain employs TRBV27 and TRBJ2-2; D might be TRBD2 (5 bases). Germline V gene lookup returns CDR1 MNHEY and CDR2 SMNVEV (reference sequence). Trimming took 0 bases from V and 4 from J, leaving 15 bases between them. This CDR3 comprises 17 residues.

The chain carries TRBV13 and TRBJ2-1; 11 nucleotides line up with TRBD2. Trimming removed 4 bases from V and 3 bases from J; junction bases left unmatched: 8. The CDR3 is made up of 17 amino acids. Per the germline V gene, CDR1 is PRHDT and CDR2 is FYEKMQ (reference sequence). Here the CDR3 DNA reads TGTGCCAGCAGCTCCGGACTAGCGGGTTTCCTCTACAATGAGCAGTTCTTC. Its translation: CASSSGLAGFLYNEQFF.

This clone appeared a few times. The chain joins TRBV28 to TRBJ1-2, with no clear D. The CDR3 totals 12 residues. V gave up 5 bases and J gave up 5 bases, with 9 bases separating them. Germline V gene sequence: CDR1 MDHEN, CDR2 SYDVKM. The CDR3 DNA follows: TGTGCCAGCAGTGCCGGAGTATATGGCTACACCTTC. It is translated as CASSAGVYGYTF.

J is TRBJ2-5 and V is TRBV5-4; 9 nucleotides match TRBD2. CDR1 SGHNT and CDR2 YYREEE come from the germline V gene (reference sequence). Losses at the gene ends were 4 bases for V and 4 bases for J; bases not matched to a gene: 14. The CDR3 is 17 amino acids. The CDR3 spells CASSRWGGGAGGETQYF. The CDR3 nucleotides are TGTGCCAGCAGCCGCTGGGGTGGGGGAGCGGGGGGAGAGACCCAGTACTTC.

The chain combines TRBV28 with TRBJ2-7; D unresolved. V gave up 2 bases and J gave up 2 bases, with 10 bases separating them. Germline CDR1 and CDR2: MDHEN and SYDVKM. This CDR3 has 14 residues. The CDR3: CASSLGQATYEQYF. CDR3 in DNA: TGTGCCAGCAGTTTAGGGCAGGCTACCTACGAGCAGTACTTC.

The J gene is TRBJ2-5, the V gene TRBV5-4, with D perhaps matching TRBD2 (5 bases). Germline V lookup: CDR1 SGHNT, CDR2 YYREEE (reference sequence). V lost 4 bases and J 4 bases, leaving 11 bases between the germline ends. The CDR3 contains 13 residues. The DNA for the CDR3 is TGTGCCAGCAGCGACCCACTAGGAGAGACCCAGTACTTC. Its protein product is CASSDPLGETQYF.

The chain has TRBV2 and TRBJ2-4; 7 nucleotides match TRBD1. The CDR3 length is 14 residues. V shed 10 bases and J 0 bases; nucleotides not matched to a gene: 6. From germline, CDR1 is SNHLY and CDR2 FYNNEI. CDR3 loop: CAIKTGLAKNIQYF. CDR3 in DNA: TGTGCCATCAAGACAGGGCTAGCCAAAAACATTCAGTACTTC. Full variable domain (rest looked up from reference TRBV2 and TRBJ2-4): EPEVTQTPSHQVTQMGQEVILRCVPISNHLYFYWYRQILGQKVEFLVSFYNNEISEKSEIFDDQFSVERPDGSNFTLKIRSTKLEDSAMYFCAIKTGLAKNIQYFGAGTRLSVL.

V gene TRBV5-6 combines with J gene TRBJ1-5, with a weak D call TRBD1 (5 bases). The CDR3 has 15 residues. CDR1 is SGHDT and CDR2 is YYEEEE in the germline V gene. Trimming removed 0 bases at V and 7 bases at J, with 14 bases between. As DNA, the CDR3 is TGTGCCAGCAGCTTGGCCGGGAGGGGCCCACAGCCCCAGCATTTT. Its translation is CASSLAGRGPQPQHF.

V is TRBV7-3 and J is TRBJ2-5; D not certain. This CDR3 is built from 15 residues. Germline V CDR1 and CDR2: SGHTA, FQGTGA. Between the trimmed V and J ends, which lost 2 bases and 4 bases, there was a span of 14 bases. The CDR3 sequence: CASSLGGSLGETQYF. DNA for the CDR3: TGTGCCAGCAGCTTAGGTGGCTCCCTAGGAGAGACCCAGTACTTC.

The CDR3 region has the DNA TGTGCCAGCAGTGGGACAGGGGGCTATGGCTACACCTTC. Its protein is CASSGTGGYGYTF. V is TRBV2 and J is TRBJ1-2, with TRBD1 matching over 10 bases. CDR1 and CDR2 from the germline V gene are SNHLY and FYNNEI. CDR3 length equals 13 residues. The junction had 0 bases not matched to a gene; V was cut back by 4 bases and J by 4 bases.

This rearrangement joins TRBV7-2 to TRBJ2-7, with a possible D match to TRBD2 (5 bases). V lost 2 bases and J lost 3, with 14 bases in between. The germline gives CDR1 SGHTA, CDR2 FQGNSA. The CDR3 is 15 amino acids. This CDR3 reads CASSLPGRQGYEQYF. DNA for the CDR3: TGTGCCAGCAGCTTACCGGGGAGACAAGGCTACGAGCAGTACTTC.

J is TRBJ1-2 and V is TRBV28; 8 bases agree with TRBD1. CDR3 length: 17 residues. Germline values: CDR1 MDHEN, CDR2 SYDVKM. V was clipped by 5 bases and J by 4 bases; unmatched bases: 15. The CDR3 protein is CASSRIQGAALGYGYTF. The CDR3 nucleotides are TGTGCCAGCAGTAGAATCCAGGGGGCGGCCTTGGGCTATGGCTACACCTTC.

The V gene is TRBV2, the J gene TRBJ2-5, with 7 nucleotides matching TRBD2. J gave up 5 bases and V 6 bases, and 9 bases lay outside the gene matches. The CDR3 loop spans 14 amino acids. CDR1 and CDR2 (germline): SNHLY, FYNNEI. The CDR3 spells CASRRTSAGETQYF. The CDR3 nucleotides read TGTGCCAGCAGACGAACTAGCGCGGGGGAGACCCAGTACTTC. Supplemented by reference TRBV2 and TRBJ2-5, the full variable domain reads EPEVTQTPSHQVTQMGQEVILRCVPISNHLYFYWYRQILGQKVEFLVSFYNNEISEKSEIFDDQFSVERPDGSNFTLKIRSTKLEDSAMYFCASRRTSAGETQYFGPGTRLLVL.

The J gene is TRBJ2-7, the V gene TRBV6-5; 11 bases line up with TRBD1. The CDR3 runs to 15 residues. Germline CDR1 MNHEY, CDR2 SVGAGI. V was pared by 7 bases and J by 4 bases, with 9 bases of the junction left unmatched. CDR3 loop: CASKPSGTGGYEQYF. The CDR3 DNA sequence: TGTGCCAGCAAACCGTCCGGGACAGGGGGATACGAGCAGTACTTC.

The chain carries TRBV9 and TRBJ2-1, with no clear D. This CDR3 is built from 13 residues. The germline V and J ends were trimmed by 0 bases and 9 bases, with 10 bases remaining between them. Germline CDR1 reads SGDLS; CDR2 reads YYNGEE. The CDR3 DNA sequence: TGTGCCAGCAGCGTAGGTGCAGCGACTGAGCAGTTCTTC. Its translation is CASSVGAATEQFF.

The rearrangement uses TRBV7-9 and TRBJ2-1, with a tentative D call TRBD1 (5 bases). The CDR3 totals 14 residues. Germline V gene lookup returns CDR1 SEHNR and CDR2 FQNEAQ (reference sequence). Trimming removed 1 base at V and 7 bases at J, with 11 bases between. CDR3 in amino acids: CASSLVGSGNEQFF. The CDR3 nucleotides are TGTGCCAGCAGCTTAGTGGGGTCAGGGAATGAGCAGTTCTTC.

The rearrangement uses TRBV5-5 and TRBJ1-5, with TRBD1 identical over 8 bases. Germline-derived CDR1 and CDR2 are SGHKS and YYEKEE (reference sequence). Germline trimming cut 4 bases from V and 6 bases from J; bases unmatched to any gene: 6. The CDR3 has 14 residues. CDR3 residues: CASSTTGGGQPQHF. The CDR3, as DNA: TGTGCCAGCAGCACAACAGGGGGAGGTCAGCCCCAGCATTTT.

The J gene is TRBJ2-7, the V gene TRBV7-2; TRBD2 aligns across 11 bases. Germline V gene data show CDR1 as SGHTA and CDR2 as FQGNSA. The CDR3 consists of 14 residues. The V and J ends lost 4 bases and 3 bases, in that order; junction bases with no gene match: 2. CDR3 nucleotides: TGTGCCAGCAGCTCCGGGACTAGCGGCTACGAGCAGTACTTC. The encoded protein is CASSSGTSGYEQYF.

V gene TRBV29-1 combines with J gene TRBJ2-5; D gene uncertain. This CDR3 comprises 14 residues. V was cut by 4 bases and J by 1 base, with 13 bases left in between. Germline-derived CDR1 and CDR2 are SQVTM and ANQGSEA. CDR3 in amino acids: CSVGHLAPQETQYF. In DNA, the CDR3 is TGCAGCGTTGGACACCTCGCTCCCCAAGAGACCCAGTACTTC.

The rearrangement joins TRBV5-4 to TRBJ2-7, with 7 nucleotides matching TRBD1. Unmatched junction bases numbered 11, after V lost 4 bases and J lost 7 bases. Germline V CDR1 and CDR2: SGHNT, YYREEE (reference sequence). This CDR3 is built from 14 residues. This chain's CDR3 is CASSGDRSQEEQYF. Written as DNA, the CDR3 is TGTGCCAGCAGCGGGGACAGAAGCCAGGAGGAGCAGTACTTC.

On this clone: This specimen includes other DNA sequences encoding the same CDR3. This chain joins TRBV5-1 and TRBJ2-7, with 7 bases fitting TRBD2. The CDR3 has 14 amino acids. Germline trimming cut 0 bases from V and 2 bases from J; bases unmatched to any gene: 2. CDR1 is SGHRS and CDR2 is YFSETQ in the germline V gene. The CDR3 loop reads CASSLGGGTYEQYF. The CDR3 DNA is TGCGCCAGCAGCTTGGGGGGGGGAACCTACGAGCAGTACTTC. The full variable domain, rest sourced from reference TRBV5-1 and TRBJ2-7, is KAGVTQTPRYLIKTRGQQVTLSCSPISGHRSVSWYQQTPGQGLQFLFEYFSETQRNKGNFPGRFSGRQFSNSRSEMNVSTLELGDSALYLCASSLGGGTYEQYFGPGTRLTVT.

This chain uses TRBV28 with TRBJ2-5, with 9 bases that match TRBD1. The CDR3 is 15 residues long. V lost 6 bases to trimming and J lost 4 bases; unmatched junction nucleotides: 9. CDR1 is MDHEN, CDR2 SYDVKM, per germline. CDR3 sequence reads: CASSSTGTGLETQYF. CDR3 bases: TGTGCCAGCAGCTCTACCGGGACAGGGCTAGAGACCCAGTACTTC.